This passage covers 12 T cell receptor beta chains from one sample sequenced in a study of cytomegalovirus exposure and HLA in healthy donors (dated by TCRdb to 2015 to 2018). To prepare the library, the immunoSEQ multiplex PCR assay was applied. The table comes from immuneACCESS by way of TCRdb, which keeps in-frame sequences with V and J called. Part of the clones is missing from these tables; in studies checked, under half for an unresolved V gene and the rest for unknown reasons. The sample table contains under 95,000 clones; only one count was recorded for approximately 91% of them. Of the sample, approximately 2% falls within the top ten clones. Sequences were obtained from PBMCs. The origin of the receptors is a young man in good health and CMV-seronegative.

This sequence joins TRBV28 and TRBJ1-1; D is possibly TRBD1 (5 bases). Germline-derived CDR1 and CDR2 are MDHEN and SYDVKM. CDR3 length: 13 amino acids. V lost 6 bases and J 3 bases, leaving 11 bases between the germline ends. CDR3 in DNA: TGTGCCAGCAGAGGACAAAAACACACTGAAGCTTTCTTT. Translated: CASRGQKHTEAFF.

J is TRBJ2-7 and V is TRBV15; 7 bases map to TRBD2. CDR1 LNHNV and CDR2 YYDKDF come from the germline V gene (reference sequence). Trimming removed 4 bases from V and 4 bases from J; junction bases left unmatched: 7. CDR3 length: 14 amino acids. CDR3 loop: CATSIGREWYEQYF. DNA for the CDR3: TGTGCCACCAGCATTGGGCGGGAGTGGTACGAGCAGTACTTC.

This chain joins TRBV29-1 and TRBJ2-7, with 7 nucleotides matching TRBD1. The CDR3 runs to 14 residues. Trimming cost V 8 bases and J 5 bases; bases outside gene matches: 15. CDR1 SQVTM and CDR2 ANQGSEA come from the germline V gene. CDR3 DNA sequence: TGCAGCACAAGAAGTGACAGGGAGTCCCACGAGCAGTACTTC. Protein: CSTRSDRESHEQYF.

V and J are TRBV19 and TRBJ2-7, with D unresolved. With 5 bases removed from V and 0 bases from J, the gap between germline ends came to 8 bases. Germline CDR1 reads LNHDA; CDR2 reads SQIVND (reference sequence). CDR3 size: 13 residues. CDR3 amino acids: CASSVTSSYEQYF. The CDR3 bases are TGTGCCAGTAGTGTTACTTCCTCCTACGAGCAGTACTTC.

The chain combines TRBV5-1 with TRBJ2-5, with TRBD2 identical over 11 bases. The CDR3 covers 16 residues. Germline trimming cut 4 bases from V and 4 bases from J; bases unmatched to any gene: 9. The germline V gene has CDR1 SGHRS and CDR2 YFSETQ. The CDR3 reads CASSANSGRVRETQYF. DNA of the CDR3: TGCGCCAGCAGCGCCAATAGCGGGAGGGTTCGAGAGACCCAGTACTTC.

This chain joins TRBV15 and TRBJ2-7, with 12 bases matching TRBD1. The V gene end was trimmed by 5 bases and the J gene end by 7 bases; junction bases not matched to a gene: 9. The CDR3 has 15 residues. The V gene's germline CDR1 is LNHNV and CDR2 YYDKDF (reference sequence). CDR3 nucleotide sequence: TGTGCCACCAGCGACCGGGACAGGGGGCTGAGGGAGCAGTACTTC. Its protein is CATSDRDRGLREQYF. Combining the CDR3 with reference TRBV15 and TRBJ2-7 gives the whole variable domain DAMVIQNPRYQVTQFGKPVTLSCSQTLNHNVMYWYQQKSSQAPKLLFHYYDKDFNNEADTPDNFQSRRPNTSFCFLDIRSPGLGDTAMYLCATSDRDRGLREQYFGPGTRLTVT.

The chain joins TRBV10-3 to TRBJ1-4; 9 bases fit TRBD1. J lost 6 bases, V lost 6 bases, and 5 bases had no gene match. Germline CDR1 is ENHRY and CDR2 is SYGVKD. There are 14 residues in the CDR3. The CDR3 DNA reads TGTGCCATCAGGAGGGACAGGGCGGATGAAAAACTGTTTTTT. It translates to CAIRRDRADEKLFF.

CDR3 region: CASWTGSYGYTF. The CDR3 region has the DNA TGTGCCAGCTGGACAGGGAGCTATGGCTACACCTTC. The rearrangement uses TRBV2 and TRBJ1-2; 8 bases match TRBD1. The CDR3 is made up of 12 amino acids. The germline CDR1 and CDR2 sequences are SNHLY and FYNNEI. J lost 4 bases, V lost 8 bases, and 3 bases had no gene match.

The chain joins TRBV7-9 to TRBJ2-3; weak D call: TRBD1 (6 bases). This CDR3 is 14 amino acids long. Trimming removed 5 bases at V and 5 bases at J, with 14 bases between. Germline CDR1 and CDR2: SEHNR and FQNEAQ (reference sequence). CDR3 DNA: TGTGCCAGCAGCCCGCCACAGGGTTTAGATACGCAGTATTTT. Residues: CASSPPQGLDTQYF.

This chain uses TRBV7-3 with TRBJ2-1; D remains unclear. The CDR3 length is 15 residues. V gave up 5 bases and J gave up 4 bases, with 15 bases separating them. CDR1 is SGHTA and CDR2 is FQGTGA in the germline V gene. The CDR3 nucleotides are TGTGCCAGCAGCCCCCCAAACGCTACGTACAATGAGCAGTTCTTC. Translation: CASSPPNATYNEQFF.

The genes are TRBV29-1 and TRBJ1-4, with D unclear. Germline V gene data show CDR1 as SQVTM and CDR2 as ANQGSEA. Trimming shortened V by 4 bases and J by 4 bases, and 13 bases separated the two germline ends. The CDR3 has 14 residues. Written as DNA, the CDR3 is TGCAGCGTTGTTTGGCCCCCCAGTAATGAAAAACTGTTTTTT. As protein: CSVVWPPSNEKLFF.

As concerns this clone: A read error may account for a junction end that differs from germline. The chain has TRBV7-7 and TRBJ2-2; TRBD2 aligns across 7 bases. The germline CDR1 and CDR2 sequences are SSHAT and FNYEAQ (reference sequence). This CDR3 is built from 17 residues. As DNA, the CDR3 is TGTGCTAGCAGCTTAGTGTTCGCGGGAGTTTCCACCGGGGAGCTGTTTTTT. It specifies CASSLVFAGVSTGELFF.